This is a list of T cell receptor beta chains from one sample in a study of shared clonotypes between healthy human individuals. The protocol was immunoSEQ multiplex PCR, while the TCRdb copy is restricted to in-frame clones and leaves out a portion. The table lists 1.4 million or so clones, around 98.5% of them singletons. Input material: naive CD4+ T cells sorted from blood. The source of these receptors is a man under 40 in good health. The CDR3 runs from the conserved cysteine through the conserved F or W. The D gene is left open where the match is weak. Clone size is shown for a subset of rows, as once, few, many or a class of expanded clone.

abundance	v_gene	j_gene	d_gene	CDR3aa	CDR3nt
-	TRBV18	TRBJ1-4	-	CASSPLPAGATNEKLFF	TGTGCCAGCTCACCATTACCCGCTGGGGCAACTAATGAAAAACTGTTTTTT
-	TRBV18	TRBJ2-7	TRBD2	CASTPGTSGEQYF	TGTGCCAGCACCCCCGGGACTAGCGGAGAGCAGTACTTC
-	TRBV19	TRBJ2-5	-	CASSTGGLRFETQYF	TGTGCCAGTAGTACCGGGGGCCTCAGGTTCGAGACCCAGTACTTC
-	TRBV5-4	TRBJ2-1	-	CASRTHAESSYNEQFF	TGTGCCAGCAGAACCCACGCGGAAAGCTCCTACAATGAGCAGTTCTTC
-	TRBV6-5	TRBJ2-1	-	CASSDEVWPSEQFF	TGTGCCAGCAGCGACGAGGTTTGGCCCAGTGAGCAGTTCTTC
-	TRBV30	TRBJ1-1	-	CAWRVGRDTEAFF	TGTGCCTGGAGAGTGGGCCGGGACACTGAAGCTTTCTTT
-	TRBV10-2	TRBJ2-1	-	CASSESTGNEQFF	TGCGCCAGCAGTGAGTCGACGGGGAATGAGCAGTTCTTC
-	TRBV2	TRBJ2-7	TRBD2	CASSPGLAGHKQYF	TGTGCCAGCAGTCCGGGACTAGCGGGCCATAAGCAGTACTTC
-	TRBV29-1	TRBJ2-3	-	CSVQASSTDTQYF	TGCAGCGTGCAAGCGTCGAGCACAGATACGCAGTATTTT
-	TRBV11-2	TRBJ2-2	TRBD2	CASSSLLWGRAGTGELFF	TGTGCCAGCAGCTCCCTTTTATGGGGGAGGGCGGGCACCGGGGAGCTGTTTTTT
-	TRBV11-2	TRBJ1-2	TRBD1	CASSFGQANYGYTF	TGTGCCAGCAGCTTCGGACAGGCGAACTATGGCTACACCTTC
-	TRBV27	TRBJ2-1	-	CASSLLSVQSYNEQFF	TGTGCCAGCAGTTTACTGTCTGTTCAGTCCTACAATGAGCAGTTCTTC
once	TRBV11-2	TRBJ2-3	-	CAFSQDLTDTQYF	TGTGCCTTCTCCCAGGACTTGACAGATACGCAGTATTTT
-	TRBV19	TRBJ2-7	-	CASSIESRGAYEQYF	TGTGCCAGTAGTATAGAATCGAGGGGGGCCTACGAGCAGTACTTC
-	TRBV2	TRBJ2-7	TRBD2	CASRILAGGPSWQYF	TGTGCCAGCAGAATACTAGCGGGAGGGCCTAGTTGGCAGTACTTC
-	TRBV7-9	TRBJ2-7	-	CASSWEWASDYEQYF	TGTGCCAGCAGCTGGGAGTGGGCTAGCGACTACGAGCAGTACTTC
-	TRBV6-1	TRBJ2-7	-	CASSEAGSLYEQYF	TGTGCCAGCAGTGAAGCAGGGTCGCTGTACGAGCAGTACTTC
once	TRBV28	TRBJ2-2	-	CASSLFLGRGAGELFF	TGTGCCAGCAGTTTATTTCTGGGTCGTGGGGCCGGGGAGCTGTTTTTT
-	TRBV28	TRBJ2-1	TRBD1	CASREPGTGHYNEQFF	TGTGCCAGCAGGGAACCCGGGACAGGGCATTACAATGAGCAGTTCTTC
-	TRBV5-4	TRBJ2-7	TRBD2	CASSLGLAGGFYEQYF	TGTGCCAGCAGCTTGGGCCTAGCGGGAGGATTCTACGAGCAGTACTTC
-	TRBV28	TRBJ2-3	TRBD1	CASSMTGTDTQYF	TGTGCCAGCAGTATGACAGGGACAGATACGCAGTATTTT
-	TRBV7-2	TRBJ2-1	TRBD1	CASSIQGATYNEQFF	TGTGCCAGCAGCATACAGGGGGCTACCTACAATGAGCAGTTCTTC
-	TRBV18	TRBJ2-1	-	CASSHPGSQSNLNEQFF	TGTGCCAGCTCACACCCGGGGTCCCAAAGCAATTTGAATGAGCAGTTCTTC
-	TRBV9	TRBJ2-7	-	CASSTPYEQYF	TGTGCCAGCAGCACGCCCTACGAGCAGTACTTC
-	TRBV5-5	TRBJ2-7	-	CASSPVWLSSYEQYF	TGTGCCAGCAGCCCCGTTTGGCTTAGCTCCTACGAGCAGTACTTC
-	TRBV28	TRBJ2-7	-	CASSLGWGSYEQYF	TGTGCCAGCAGTTTGGGGTGGGGTTCCTACGAGCAGTACTTC
-	TRBV5-1	TRBJ2-2	-	CASSLLPTGELFF	TGCGCCAGCAGCTTGTTGCCTACCGGGGAGCTGTTTTTT
-	TRBV7-6	TRBJ1-4	-	CASSPRVGEKLFF	TGTGCCAGCAGCCCCAGGGTTGGGGAAAAACTGTTTTTT
-	TRBV5-4	TRBJ2-7	-	CASSSYYEQYF	TGTGCCAGCAGCTCTTACTACGAGCAGTACTTC
-	TRBV9	TRBJ2-5	TRBD1	CASSVAFRTGGEETQYF	TGTGCCAGCAGCGTAGCTTTTAGGACAGGGGGGGAGGAGACCCAGTACTTC
-	TRBV5-1	TRBJ1-1	TRBD1	CASSLGRGQVGGTEAFF	TGCGCCAGCAGCTTAGGCCGCGGACAGGTTGGTGGCACTGAAGCTTTCTTT
-	TRBV5-1	TRBJ2-6	-	CASSLRVPNSGANVLTF	TGCGCCAGCAGCTTAAGAGTTCCAAACTCTGGGGCCAACGTCCTGACTTTC
-	TRBV4-2	TRBJ2-1	TRBD2	CASSVTMGGEQFF	TGTGCCAGCAGCGTTACGATGGGGGGGGAGCAGTTCTTC
-	TRBV5-6	TRBJ2-5	TRBD1	CASSTGNRGYQETQYF	TGTGCCAGCAGCACCGGTAACAGGGGCTACCAAGAGACCCAGTACTTC
-	TRBV9	TRBJ2-3	TRBD1	CASSGGTGGADTQYF	TGTGCCAGCAGCGGAGGGACAGGGGGCGCAGATACGCAGTATTTT
-	TRBV20-1	TRBJ2-1	-	CSAGLEQFF	TGCAGCGCTGGCCTTGAGCAGTTCTTC
-	TRBV7-9	TRBJ2-5	-	CASGVGSGDPLAQYF	TGTGCCAGCGGGGTCGGAAGTGGGGACCCACTTGCCCAGTACTTC
-	TRBV2	TRBJ1-5	-	CASSEGAANQPQHF	TGTGCCAGCAGTGAAGGAGCAGCGAATCAGCCCCAGCATTTT
once	TRBV5-1	TRBJ2-3	-	CASSLEPGTGFTDTQYF	TGCGCCAGCAGCTTGGAACCCGGGACCGGGTTCACAGATACGCAGTATTTT
-	TRBV5-6	TRBJ1-2	-	CASSTGARFFF	TGTGCCAGCAGCACCGGGGCCAGGTTTTTCTTC
-	TRBV7-9	TRBJ2-1	-	CASSHPGYNEQFF	TGTGCCAGCAGCCACCCCGGATACAATGAGCAGTTCTTC
-	TRBV5-1	TRBJ2-3	-	CASSQGNTDTQYF	TGCGCCAGCAGCCAAGGGAACACAGATACGCAGTATTTT
-	TRBV19	TRBJ2-1	-	CASTPGLAYNEQFF	TGTGCCAGTACCCCGGGACTGGCCTACAATGAGCAGTTCTTC
-	TRBV21-1	TRBJ2-7	-	CASSRRLLETYEQYF	TGTGCCAGCAGCCGACGGCTGTTGGAAACCTACGAGCAGTACTTC
-	TRBV14	TRBJ2-3	-	CASSRNMMADTQYF	TGTGCCAGCAGCCGAAATATGATGGCAGATACGCAGTATTTT
once	TRBV7-9	TRBJ2-7	-	CASSFRVGETYEQYF	TGTGCCAGCAGCTTTCGGGTCGGGGAAACCTACGAGCAGTACTTC
-	TRBV25-1	TRBJ2-3	TRBD2	CASSELRLAVHTQYF	TGTGCCAGCAGTGAGTTGAGACTAGCGGTCCATACGCAGTATTTT
once	TRBV5-1	TRBJ1-1	-	CASSLGVGWNTEAFF	TGCGCCAGCAGCTTGGGTGTAGGGTGGAACACTGAAGCTTTCTTT
-	TRBV5-1	TRBJ1-1	-	CASSLDFWAMNTEAFF	TGCGCCAGCAGCTTGGACTTTTGGGCGATGAACACTGAAGCTTTCTTT
-	TRBV28	TRBJ2-7	TRBD2	CASSPPRSLAGGPKEQYF	TGTGCCAGCAGTCCCCCTCGATCCCTAGCGGGAGGGCCGAAGGAGCAGTACTTC
-	TRBV9	TRBJ2-3	-	CASSRTQASTDTQYF	TGTGCCAGCAGCCGGACGCAAGCTAGCACAGATACGCAGTATTTT